This T cell receptor (beta chain) was captured by sequencing in a study of blood T cell repertoires in COVID-19. In the study overall: Acute and convalescent COVID-19 specimens originated in the United States, Italy and Spain.

Original handling: The assay estimated nucleated cells by amplifying reference gene primers. Method: immunoSEQ multiplex PCR; TCRdb's copy keeps in-frame clones and lacks some. V and J calls plus clone size are reproduced from that table; the DNA served to infer D and trimming. This sample has under 55,000 clones, with more than 75% found just once. Sequencing used peripheral blood. The sequence was collected from a human donor in a cohort sampled during active COVID-19.

This CDR3 is CASSQPSGGIKNIQYF. The CDR3 DNA reads TGTGCCAGCTCGCAGCCTAGCGGGGGAATCAAAAACATTCAGTACTTC. The chain joins TRBV18 to TRBJ2-4, with TRBD2 identical over 10 bases. CDR3 length: 16 amino acids. Germline V gene lookup returns CDR1 KGHSH and CDR2 LQKENI. J gave up 3 bases and V 6 bases, and 8 bases lay outside the gene matches. The variable domain in full, with the rest retrieved from reference TRBV18 and TRBJ2-4, is NAGVMQNPRHLVRRRGQEARLRCSPMKGHSHVYWYRQLPEEGLKFMVYLQKENIIDESGMPKERFSAEFPKEGPSILRIQQVVRGDSAAYFCASSQPSGGIKNIQYFGAGTRLSVL.